The TCR beta chain under discussion was sequenced for a study of T-cell reconstitution after alpha-beta-depleted transplantation in children. Unique molecular identifiers were built into the TCRbeta library. Each CDR3 protein gets one entry after TCRdb re-called the PCR reads with MiXCR. The data contain a few hundred thousand distinct CDR3 sequences, 25% to 30% of them singletons. The TCR originated in a boy younger than two with Wiskott-Aldrich syndrome, due to receive a stem cell transplant. The material sequenced was PBMCs, taken before TCRalphabeta/CD19-depleted stem cell transplant.

The CDR3 spells CASSFDISNYNEQFF. The CDR3 DNA reads as TGCGCCAGCAGCTTCGACATCTCGAACTACAATGAGCAGTTCTTC. This chain links TRBV5-1 with TRBJ2-1; the D is unclear. The V end was cut by 2 bases, the J end by 3 bases, with 12 bases between. The CDR3 is 15 amino acids. Germline CDR1 and CDR2: SGHRS and YFSETQ.